Included here is one T cell receptor (beta chain) sequence, with context. This clone was counted once. This clone's antigen is unknown. Base qualities are missing; no much larger clone stands one base away. The library relied on the immunoSEQ multiplex PCR assay. Imported from immuneACCESS, the table was reduced by TCRdb to in-frame sequences with V and J called. These copies leave out some clones; in studies compared against another copy, an unresolved V gene accounts for under half, and the cause of the remainder is not known. The sample table shows tens of thousands of clones, and over 60% are seen once. Jointly, the top ten make up approximately 16% of the sample. The sample is drawn from a study of radiotherapy plus CTLA-4 blockade in lung cancer (dated by TCRdb to between 2018 and 2020). Context from the whole study: Objective responses occurred in 15% to 20% of enrolled patients, and just over 30% achieved disease control. Results the study describes overall, beyond this receptor: The strongest predictors of response were reported to be early dynamic shifts in blood T cell clones along with a rise in serum interferon-beta following radiation. TCR clones derived from tumors expanded in peripheral blood after treatment with radiotherapy and ipilimumab.

The study evaluated CTLA-4 blockade (ipilimumab) given together with focal radiation therapy in patients who had chemo-refractory metastatic non-small-cell lung cancer. V sheds 4 bases and J sheds 5 bases, leaving 17 bases between their ends. The CDR1 and CDR2 encoded by the germline V gene are LGHNA and YNFKEQ. Including cysteine and phenylalanine, the CDR3 has 15 amino acids. The entry retains the CDR3 DNA only, 45 bases that are in frame from base 1. The chain is assembled from TRBV4-2 and TRBJ1-1; the D segment cannot be called with confidence. Sequencing was performed on peripheral blood, taken from a patient treated with radiotherapy plus ipilimumab. The source of this sequence is a human donor with non-small cell lung cancer that progressed on radiotherapy plus ipilimumab. The DNA reads as follows: TGTGCCAGCAGCCCAGGAGGTGGGAGAGGGACTGAAGCTTTCTTT. It is translated as CASSPGGGRGTEAFF.